The sequence of this T cell receptor beta chain was determined in a study of cytomegalovirus exposure and HLA in healthy donors (TCRdb year 2017). Regarding the complete study: An earlier analysis of 550 to 700 of the donors reported roughly 270 Gb of sequence data and approximately 110 million unique TCR beta sequences from about 200 million T cells. An early release covering 550 to 700 HLA-typed donors comprised approximately 290 gigabases of sequencing data and approximately 85 million unique TCR sequences. The genetic ancestry cluster associated with self-reported Caucasian donors included 81% of the roughly 400 genotyped donors. The study aimed to test whether signatures of past pathogen exposure could be identified by cataloging public T cell receptors. Using immunosequencing, the study profiled T cell repertoires from some 670 subjects and related those repertoires to cytomegalovirus serostatus. Besides the first cohort of roughly 640 subjects, a separate validation cohort made up of 120 or so different subjects was used. To predict cytomegalovirus infection status, the study brought together high-throughput TCR immunosequencing, statistical association of individual TCRs with disease status, and machine learning. A later analysis re-examined previously published TCR beta repertoires from hundreds of donors and added high-resolution HLA genotyping to investigate patterns of TCR occurrence. Rather than drawing on any new phenotypic data, the later analysis identified candidate immune exposures from TCR beta sequences and the way those sequences occurred across donors. An earlier analysis of 500 to 750 of the donors applied high-throughput TCR beta sequencing to assess whether each TCR beta V gene segment acted as functional or pseudogenic. Donor age, sex, ethnicity and CMV serostatus were collected together with the repertoire data. A later genetic analysis took genome-wide SNP genotypes for about 65% of the roughly 670 donors and used that subset as a discovery cohort. Every discovery cohort repertoire had been produced on one sequencing platform. HLA typing included class I and class II loci at four-digit resolution. The number of donors typed differed by locus, with roughly 620-630 for A, B, C, DRB1 and DQB1, roughly 550 for DQA1, approximately 580 for DPA1, and some 440 for DPB1. Several DR-DQ haplotypes were handled as single units for association and clustering, since linkage in the cohort was strong. Across around 400 genotyped donors of the cohort, an average of approximately 240,000 unique TCR beta nucleotide sequences per donor were sequenced, and approximately 19% of those sequences were non-productive.

Receptor amplification or capture employed the immunoSEQ multiplex PCR assay. For the multiplex PCR, a mixture combining 60 forward primers for TCR Vbeta segments and 13 reverse primers for TCR Jbeta segments was used. A multiplex PCR assay on genomic DNA amplified the CDR3 region of rearranged TCR beta genes. The amplified TCR beta libraries were sequenced on the Illumina HiSeq System as 87-base-pair reads. Concerning the study's data processing: In a later analysis, approximately 74 million unique TCR beta chains were counted across the 500 to 700 repertoires, and roughly 11 million of these chains were shared by at least two donors. To remove PCR and sequencing errors, raw reads were error-corrected and collapsed into unique sequences using a nearest-neighbor algorithm that merged closely related sequences. Alignment of CDR3 sequences to IMGT reference sequences was used to assign V, D and J gene segments. For a sequence to be retained, at least a six-nucleotide match to both a V gene segment and a J gene segment was required. A rearrangement was called productive if the CDR3 had no stop codons and remained in frame with V and J, and every other rearrangement was called non-productive. CDR3 was defined by IMGT convention, running from the second conserved V-encoded cysteine to the conserved J-encoded phenylalanine. The earlier analysis of about 610 of the donors excluded sequences that lacked an unambiguous match to a single V gene segment. In an earlier analysis of approximately 610 of the donors, V segments were called functional above 56.7% productive rearrangements and were called segregating when the between-donor standard deviation exceeded 5%. To diagnose cytomegalovirus status from the catalog of TCR beta chain sequences, a statistical classification framework was built. In a later analysis, V and J genes were assigned by comparing TCR nucleotide sequences against IMGT/GENE-DB human TR gene sequences. In a later analysis, CDR3 sequences and most-parsimonious VDJ recombination scenarios were assigned using the TCRdist pipeline. In a later analysis, each TCR beta chain was defined by its CDR3 amino acid sequence together with its V-gene family, and reads without a unique V-gene family were excluded. As a way to deal with suspected cross-contamination and a sequencing artifact, a later analysis dropped more than 500 nucleotide sequences that were highly shared and had low generation probability. A later analysis calculated a clonal expansion index for each public chain from normalized within-repertoire ranks of inferred template counts. In a later analysis, generation probabilities were computed with a VDJ recombination model fitted to out-of-frame rearrangements, and the resulting probabilities were checked against IGoR. A later analysis scored TCR-TCR, TCR-HLA and TCR-CMV co-occurrence with hypergeometric tests, applying a repertoire-size bias correction to TCR pairs. To estimate false discovery rates, a later analysis permuted the HLA or CMV assignments 20 times. In a later analysis, co-occurring TCRs were grouped using DBSCAN, with TCRdist sequence similarity added in when clustering inside HLA-allele-positive subsets. Co-occurrence clustering excluded repertoires with fewer than 30,000 or more than 120,000 public chains, plus five with anomalous nucleotide sharing. The source is immuneACCESS, and TCRdb retained only in-frame sequences with V and J called. Part of the clones is not carried over; for the studies checked, unresolved V genes explain less than half of this, and the remainder is unexplained. That table is the source of V, J and clone size, and D and trimming were worked out from the DNA. This sample has a few hundred thousand clones in its table, and about four fifths of those were observed once. The ten top clones hold roughly 10% of the sample.

In its sample, this clone was seen once. The antigen this receptor binds is unknown. The record has no base qualities; no much larger clone is one base away. There are 14 amino acids in the CDR3, from cysteine to phenylalanine inclusive. This entry keeps only the CDR3 DNA: 42 bases, framed from base 1. Cut back by 2 bases and 0 bases, the V and J ends lie 6 bases apart. CDR1 and CDR2, per the germline V gene (reference sequence), are SEHNR and FQNEAQ. Overall study results and their limits: In a later genetic analysis, fewer N-insertions in productive TCRs were reported among donors in an Asian-associated ancestry cluster than the approximately 670-donor mean. According to a later analysis, parvovirus B19, influenza, CMV and Epstein-Barr virus appeared linked to several top co-occurrence clusters. In an earlier analysis of more than 500 of the donors, most TCR beta V segments appeared in productive rearrangements about 87% or about 30% of the time, broadly matching IMGT annotations. Linkage disequilibrium might explain the correlated functional status among segregating V segments, but an unknown experimental factor could not be ruled out. A group of highly shared sequence variants was considered likely to be a technical artifact of the sequencing pipeline. In a later analysis, HLA-associated TCR beta chains were found to be more clonally expanded and to have lower generation probabilities than equally common non-associated chains. According to a later analysis, TCR association rates differed among HLA loci, with DRB1 alleles showing the most associated TCRs and HLA-C alleles showing the fewest. Because the 87-base-pair reads could not distinguish some IMGT-functional V segments, including TRBV6-2 and TRBV6-3, those segments were excluded. In this cohort, only TCR beta chains were sequenced, and detectable features were limited by the absence of alpha or paired-chain data. For the cohort, immune exposure information was limited to CMV serostatus. Strong co-occurrence of HLA alleles, especially DR and DQ, made assigning TCR associations to individual alleles difficult. Cytomegalovirus status was reported to be diagnosed by the classifier with high specificity and sensitivity in both the original and validation cohorts. A later analysis associated about 17,000 TCR beta sequences with specific HLA alleles at a false discovery rate of 0.05. Fewer than 20 rarely observed V segments, including chromosome 9 orphons, were excluded from the earlier analysis of about 600 of the donors because counts were too low. The authors suggested that the approach could potentially be extended to other disease states and immunological phenotypes. Three of the identified cytomegalovirus-associated TCR beta chains were confirmed in vitro to be specific for cytomegalovirus antigens. Sequencing depth was assumed to be roughly uniform across donors in the presence/absence analyses, though that assumption may not hold. A further reported finding was that TCR beta sequences accurately predicted the HLA-A and HLA-B alleles for most subjects in the first cohort. A total of about 180 TCR beta chains were listed by the study as associated with cytomegalovirus. In a later genetic analysis, a missense DCLRE1C variant was associated with V-gene and J-gene trimming of TCR beta chains, and the association was replicated in an independent cohort. Most CMV-associated TCR beta chains appeared to be HLA-restricted in a later analysis, and the HLA associations seemed to be driven largely by CMV exposure. While some public TCRs were present in many individuals, most TCR sequences turned up only very rarely across donors. Because some donors lacked HLA typing at each locus, the association tests relied only on the typed subset.

The cohort was made up of approximately 700 healthy bone marrow donors. At the time of sampling, every cohort member was nominally healthy, though immune exposures that went unrecorded were likely present. The donor tested CMV seropositive and was one of the 289 seropositive cohort members. A peripheral blood sample was provided by each donor, and peripheral blood mononuclear cells were used for TCR beta sequencing. Genomic DNA extraction from the blood cell samples was performed with the Qiagen DNeasy Blood Extraction Kit. This sequence originates from a woman aged 45-60 years in good health and CMV-seropositive. Sequenced material: PBMCs. The receptor chain draws on TRBV7-9 and TRBJ2-3; the D gene is perhaps TRBD2, on 5 matching bases. CDR3 loop: CASSLRESTDTQYF. The sequenced DNA: TGTGCCAGCAGCTTACGGGAAAGCACAGATACGCAGTATTTT.